Below, one TCR beta chain is given with its context. Its antigen is unidentified. This sample also contains other DNA sequences that code for the same CDR3. TCR sequencing used cDNA made by reverse transcription of extracted RNA. This table comes from immunoSEQ multiplex PCR, and its TCRdb copy is limited to in-frame clones, with some not included. Of 100,000 to 150,000 clones in the sample, approximately 49% were seen once. The data originate from a study of CD8+ T cells in alopecia areata. The overall study: Tofacitinib therapy took 6 to 18 months; 6 months off drug came after.

Germline V gene sequence: CDR1 SGHRS, CDR2 YFSETQ. V was shortened by 0 bases and J by 3 bases, with 10 bases between the two germline ends. This CDR3 is 14 amino acids long. Findings and limits, study-wide: TCR sharing was clearer in mice than between patients, perhaps partly owing to patient HLA diversity.

Sample: CD8+ T cells sorted from blood, taken at week 0. This chain joins TRBV5-1 and TRBJ2-7; perhaps TRBD1 as D (6 bases). This TCR was recovered from a human donor with alopecia areata. CDR3 bases: TGCGCCAGCAGCTTGGCCGCGGACAGCTACGAGCAGTACTTC. Its translation: CASSLAADSYEQYF. The whole variable domain, remainder taken from reference TRBV5-1 and TRBJ2-7, is KAGVTQTPRYLIKTRGQQVTLSCSPISGHRSVSWYQQTPGQGLQFLFEYFSETQRNKGNFPGRFSGRQFSNSRSEMNVSTLELGDSALYLCASSLAADSYEQYFGPGTRLTVT.